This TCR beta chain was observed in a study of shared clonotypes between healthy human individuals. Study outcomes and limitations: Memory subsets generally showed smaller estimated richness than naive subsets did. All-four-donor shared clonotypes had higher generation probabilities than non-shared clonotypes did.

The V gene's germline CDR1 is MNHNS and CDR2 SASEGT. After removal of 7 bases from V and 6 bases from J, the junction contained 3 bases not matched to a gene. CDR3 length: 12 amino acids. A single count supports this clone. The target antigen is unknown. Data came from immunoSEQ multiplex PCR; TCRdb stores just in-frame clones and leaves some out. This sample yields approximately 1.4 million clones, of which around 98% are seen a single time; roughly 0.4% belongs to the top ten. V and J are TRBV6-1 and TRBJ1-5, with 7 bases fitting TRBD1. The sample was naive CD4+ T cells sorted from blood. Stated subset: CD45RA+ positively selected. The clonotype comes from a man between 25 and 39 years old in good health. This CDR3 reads CASTQGVQPQHF. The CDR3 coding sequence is TGTGCCAGCACGCAGGGGGTTCAGCCCCAGCATTTT.